A selection of T cell receptor beta chains follows, all from one sample in a study of regulatory T cells in long-lasting Graves disease. TCRdb ran MiXCR on the multiplex PCR reads and lists one entry per CDR3 protein. The repertoire holds hundreds of thousands of distinct CDR3 sequences, with around 12% as singletons. A further study also used this sample, focusing on T cells in Graves' hyperthyroidism and ophthalmopathy.

The specimen was peripheral blood mononuclear cells (PBMCs), collected at new diagnosis, from a patient treated with antithyroid drugs. These TCRs come from a woman aged 25 to 39 with Graves disease. CDR3s include the opening cysteine and the closing phenylalanine or tryptophan. A D gene is named only where the DNA matches it firmly. Part of the rows lack a size; the others show once, few, many or a class for expanded clones.

J | V | D | size | CDR3 | DNA
TRBJ2-1 | TRBV11-2 | - | many | CASSLYEGVPDEQFF | TGTGCCAGCAGCTTATATGAGGGAGTGCCGGATGAGCAGTTCTTC
TRBJ1-3 | TRBV12-3/TRBV12-4 | TRBD1 | few | CASRKQGSGNTIYF | TGTGCCAGCAGAAAACAGGGGAGTGGAAACACCATATATTTT
TRBJ1-1 | TRBV2 | TRBD1 | many | CASTVDREAFF | TGTGCCAGCACCGTGGACAGGGAAGCTTTCTTT
TRBJ1-4 | TRBV25-1 | - | many | CASSARTGSNEKLFF | TGTGCCAGCAGTGCACGAACAGGGTCGAATGAAAAACTGTTTTTT
TRBJ1-4 | TRBV20-1 | - | - | CSASRGIQEKLFF | TGCAGTGCTAGTCGGGGCATTCAGGAAAAACTGTTTTTT
TRBJ1-2 | TRBV13 | TRBD1 | many | CASSLGGTGTGYTF | TGTGCCAGCAGCTTAGGGGGGACAGGGACTGGCTACACCTTC
TRBJ2-7 | TRBV13 | TRBD2 | many | CASSLFTGGPIYEQYF | TGTGCCAGCAGCTTATTTACGGGAGGGCCGATCTACGAGCAGTACTTC
TRBJ2-1 | TRBV13 | TRBD2 | many | CASSSISGSPYNEQFF | TGTGCCAGCAGTTCCATTAGCGGGAGTCCCTACAATGAGCAGTTCTTC
TRBJ2-3 | TRBV20-1 | - | many | CSATSGLGTDTQYF | TGCAGTGCGACGAGCGGGCTCGGCACAGATACGCAGTATTTT
TRBJ1-2 | TRBV18 | - | - | CASSPRRHQNYGYTF | TGTGCCAGCTCACCGCGGAGACATCAGAACTATGGCTACACCTTC
TRBJ2-7 | TRBV15 | TRBD1 | few | CATSDRVVYEQYF | TGTGCCACCAGTGACAGGGTAGTGTACGAGCAGTACTTC
TRBJ1-4 | TRBV11-2 | - | - | CASSLGTGRGEKLFF | TGTGCCAGCAGCCTAGGGACGGGCAGGGGCGAAAAACTGTTTTTT
TRBJ2-3 | TRBV27 | TRBD2 | - | CASSLGSPGTSGSLYADTQYF | TGTGCCAGCAGTTTGGGGTCCCCCGGGACTAGCGGGAGTTTATACGCAGATACGCAGTATTTT
TRBJ1-3 | TRBV28 | - | many | CASSLVWDFGNTIYF | TGTGCCAGCAGTTTGGTATGGGATTTTGGAAACACCATATATTTT
TRBJ2-2 | TRBV7-8 | - | - | CASSQTPNTGELFF | TGTGCCAGCAGTCAGACACCGAACACCGGGGAGCTGTTTTTT
TRBJ1-1 | TRBV28 | - | many | CASSSLQGNTEAFF | TGTGCCAGCAGTTCCCTTCAGGGCAACACTGAAGCTTTCTTT
TRBJ2-3 | TRBV7-2 | - | many | CASSSSTTDTQYF | TGTGCCAGCAGCTCGTCGACTACAGATACGCAGTATTTT
TRBJ2-1 | TRBV18 | - | few | CASSQLEWFNNGQFF | TGTGCCAGCTCACAACTGGAGTGGTTCAATAATGGGCAGTTCTTC
TRBJ2-2 | TRBV12-5 | TRBD2 | few | CASGPGTSGSVGELFF | TGTGCTAGTGGTCCAGGGACTAGCGGGAGCGTAGGGGAGCTGTTTTTT
TRBJ1-2 | TRBV6-5 | - | many | CASSYSLNYGYTF | TGTGCCAGCAGTTACTCCCTCAACTATGGCTACACCTTC
TRBJ2-3 | TRBV4-1 | - | many | CASSQGWGTGTDTQYF | TGCGCCAGCAGCCAAGGGTGGGGGACCGGCACAGATACGCAGTATTTT
TRBJ1-1 | TRBV5-6 | - | - | CASSARPSSAAFF | TGTGCCAGCAGCGCCCGTCCATCAAGCGCAGCTTTCTTT
TRBJ2-6 | TRBV7-2 | - | few | CASSQWISGANVLTF | TGTGCCAGCAGCCAGTGGATAAGTGGGGCCAACGTCCTGACTTTC
TRBJ2-1 | TRBV15 | TRBD1 | few | CATSNNRGRYNEQFF | TGTGCCACCAGCAATAACAGGGGACGGTACAATGAGCAGTTCTTC
TRBJ2-6 | TRBV19 | - | - | CASSIQGPSPGANVLTF | TGTGCCAGTAGTATACAAGGGCCCAGCCCTGGGGCCAACGTCCTGACTTTC
TRBJ2-7 | TRBV11-2 | TRBD1 | many | CASSFPGGVGSYEQYF | TGTGCCAGCAGCTTTCCAGGGGGAGTCGGGTCCTACGAGCAGTACTTC
TRBJ1-6 | TRBV11-3 | - | many | CASIGGQRNSPLHF | TGTGCCAGCATCGGGGGTCAACGGAATTCACCCCTCCACTTT
TRBJ1-1 | TRBV2 | TRBD1 | many | CASTLEGAGTEAFF | TGTGCCAGCACCCTAGAGGGGGCAGGGACTGAAGCTTTCTTT
TRBJ2-3 | TRBV18 | - | many | CASSPGTLSADTQYF | TGTGCCAGCTCACCAGGGACCCTAAGTGCAGATACGCAGTATTTT
TRBJ2-4 | TRBV2 | - | many | CASRPEWADIQYF | TGTGCCAGCAGACCGGAGTGGGCGGACATTCAGTACTTC
TRBJ2-1 | TRBV20-1 | TRBD2 | few | CSARDRTRGNEQFF | TGCAGTGCTAGAGACAGGACTAGAGGCAATGAGCAGTTCTTC
TRBJ1-1 | TRBV12-3/TRBV12-4 | - | many | CASSLNVWGEDTEAFF | TGTGCCAGCAGTTTAAATGTTTGGGGGGAGGACACTGAAGCTTTCTTT
TRBJ1-1 | TRBV10-2 | - | - | CASSESLGGTEAFF | TGCGCCAGCAGTGAGTCGTTGGGGGGCACTGAAGCTTTCTTT